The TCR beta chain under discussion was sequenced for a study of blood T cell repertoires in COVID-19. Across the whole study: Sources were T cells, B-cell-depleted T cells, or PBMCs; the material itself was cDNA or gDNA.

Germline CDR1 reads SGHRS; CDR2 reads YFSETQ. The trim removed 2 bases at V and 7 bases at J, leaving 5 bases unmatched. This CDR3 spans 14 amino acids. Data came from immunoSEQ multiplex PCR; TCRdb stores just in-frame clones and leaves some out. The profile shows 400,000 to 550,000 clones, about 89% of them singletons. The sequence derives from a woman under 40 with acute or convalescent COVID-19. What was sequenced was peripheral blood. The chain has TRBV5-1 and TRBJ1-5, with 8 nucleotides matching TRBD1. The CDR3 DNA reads TGCGCCAGCAGCTTCGGACAGGGTTGGCAGCCCCAGCATTTT. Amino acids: CASSFGQGWQPQHF.